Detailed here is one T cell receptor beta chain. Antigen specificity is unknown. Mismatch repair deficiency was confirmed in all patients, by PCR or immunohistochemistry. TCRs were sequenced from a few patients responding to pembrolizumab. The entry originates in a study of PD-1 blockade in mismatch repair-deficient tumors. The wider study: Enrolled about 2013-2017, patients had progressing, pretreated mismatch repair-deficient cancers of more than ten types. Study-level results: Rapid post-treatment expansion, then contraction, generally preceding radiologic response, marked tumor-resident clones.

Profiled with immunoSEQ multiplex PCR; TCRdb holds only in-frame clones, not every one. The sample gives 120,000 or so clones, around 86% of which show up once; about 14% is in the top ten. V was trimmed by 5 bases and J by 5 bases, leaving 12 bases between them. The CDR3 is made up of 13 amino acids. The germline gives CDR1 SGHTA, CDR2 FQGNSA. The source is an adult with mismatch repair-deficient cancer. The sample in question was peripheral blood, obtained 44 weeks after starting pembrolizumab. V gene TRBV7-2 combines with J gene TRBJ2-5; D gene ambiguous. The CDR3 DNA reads TGTGCCAGCAGCCGAGATACTTTTGAGACCCAGTACTTC. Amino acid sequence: CASSRDTFETQYF. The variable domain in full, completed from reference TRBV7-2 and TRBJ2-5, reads GAGVSQSPSNKVTEKGKDVELRCDPISGHTALYWYRQSLGQGLEFLIYFQGNSAPDKSGLPSDRFSAERTGGSVSTLTIQRTQQEDSAVYLCASSRDTFETQYFGPGTRLLVL.